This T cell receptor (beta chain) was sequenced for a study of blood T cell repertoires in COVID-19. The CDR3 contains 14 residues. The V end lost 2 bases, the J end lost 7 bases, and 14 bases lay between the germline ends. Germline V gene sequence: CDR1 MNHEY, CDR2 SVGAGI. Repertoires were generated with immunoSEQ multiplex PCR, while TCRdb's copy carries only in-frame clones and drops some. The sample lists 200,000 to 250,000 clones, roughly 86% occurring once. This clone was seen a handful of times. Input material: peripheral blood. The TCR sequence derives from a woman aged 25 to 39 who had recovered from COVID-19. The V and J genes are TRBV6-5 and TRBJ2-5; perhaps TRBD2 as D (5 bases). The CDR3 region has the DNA TGTGCCAGCAGTTACCAACATGCCCGGGGGACCCAGTACTTC. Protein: CASSYQHARGTQYF.